This T cell receptor beta chain was found in a study of blood T cell repertoires in COVID-19 (TCRdb year 2020). About the full investigation: Samples from collaborators originated in the United States, Italy and Spain and spanned both the acute and convalescent phases of COVID-19. The repertoires were released in a freely available public database intended as a resource for research on the immune response to SARS-CoV-2. Sample metadata almost always included a de-identified subject ID, COVID-19 status, age in years and sex. Deeply sampled blood TCRbeta repertoires from subjects exposed to, actively infected with, or recovered from COVID-19 were included in the dataset. The prospective study material was composed of cDNA or gDNA derived from T cells, B-cell-depleted T cells, or PBMCs. Where available, HLA class I and class II types were obtained from metadata supplied by the sample provider rather than from assay-based typing. Samples were obtained from the ongoing ImmuneRACE study (first 160 participants) and from some 1,300 subjects provided by 6 global collaborators.

Study-wide conclusions, independent of this receptor: How much clinical and demographic metadata was included differed by source and by participant, and the metadata was provided uncurated.

CDR1 and CDR2 (SGHDN, FVKESK) derive from the germline V gene. The CDR3 starts with the cysteine, ends with the phenylalanine, and has 15 residues. Only the CDR3 part of the read is kept: 45 bases, read in frame from the first base. Compared with germline, V lacks 4 bases and J lacks 7 bases; bases without a gene match: 12. Whole blood was collected in K2EDTA tubes by collaborating institutions according to the institutions' own protocols. For TCRbeta analysis, collaborator samples were shipped as frozen whole blood, as isolated PBMCs, or as DNA extracted from either sample type. On this clone itself: The antigen it recognizes is unknown. The record has no base qualities; no much larger clone is one base away.

The immunoSEQ Assay, a bias-controlled multiplex PCR, was used to amplify TCRbeta CDR3 regions from genomic DNA. In the original analysis: The number of nucleated cells in each sample was estimated from the amplification of reference gene primers within the assay. To quantify the absolute abundance of each unique TCRbeta CDR3 rearrangement, sequence reads were collapsed and filtered. For each sample, productive Simpson clonality was calculated as the square root of Simpson's diversity index over productive rearrangements. TCRdb provides this immuneACCESS table in a form limited to in-frame rearrangements. Some clones are lacking; in checked studies, under half of them reflect an unresolved V gene, and why the rest are absent is not known. Clonal size and the V and J genes are those of that table, whereas D and trimming came from the DNA. A total of about 250,000 clones appear in this sample, roughly 85% of them only once. Of the sample, approximately 5.1% falls within the top ten clones.

Material: peripheral blood. This clonotype was obtained from a man in his forties or fifties with active or convalescent COVID-19. This chain joins TRBV14 to TRBJ2-5; 7 central nucleotides agree with TRBD2. The sequenced DNA: TGTGCCAGCAGCCTGGGACCCCCCAAGCGGGGGACCCAGTACTTC. The translation is CASSLGPPKRGTQYF.